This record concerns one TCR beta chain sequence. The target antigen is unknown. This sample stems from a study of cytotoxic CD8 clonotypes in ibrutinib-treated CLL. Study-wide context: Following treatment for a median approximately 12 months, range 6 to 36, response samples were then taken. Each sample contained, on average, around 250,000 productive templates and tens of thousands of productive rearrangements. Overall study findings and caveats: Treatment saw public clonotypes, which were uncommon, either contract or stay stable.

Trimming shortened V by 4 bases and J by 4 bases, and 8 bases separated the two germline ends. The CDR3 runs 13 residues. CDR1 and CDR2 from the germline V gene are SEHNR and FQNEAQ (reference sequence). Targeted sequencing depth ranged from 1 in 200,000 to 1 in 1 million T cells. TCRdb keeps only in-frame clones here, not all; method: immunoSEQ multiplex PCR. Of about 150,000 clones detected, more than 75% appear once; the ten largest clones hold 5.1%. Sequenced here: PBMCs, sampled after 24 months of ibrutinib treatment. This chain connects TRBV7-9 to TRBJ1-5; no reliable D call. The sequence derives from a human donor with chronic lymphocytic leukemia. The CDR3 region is CASSSFSNQPQHF. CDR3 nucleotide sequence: TGTGCCAGCAGCTCGTTTTCGAATCAGCCCCAGCATTTT. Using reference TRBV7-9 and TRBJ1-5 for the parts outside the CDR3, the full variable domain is DTGVSQNPRHKITKRGQNVTFRCDPISEHNRLYWYRQTLGQGPEFLTYFQNEAQLEKSRLLSDRFSAERPKGSFSTLEIQRTEQGDSAMYLCASSSFSNQPQHFGDGTRLSIL.